A selection of T cell receptor beta chains follows, all from one sample in a study of healthy donors' naive CD4 and CD8 T cells. TCRdb reanalysed the reads using MiXCR and keeps one entry per CDR3 protein. Of 150,000 to 200,000 distinct CDR3 sequences in the sample, around 80% are singletons; the top ten hold more than 2%. Material for sequencing was naive CD4+ and CD8+ T cells sorted from blood, pooled from several donors. These receptors came from a pool of human donors in good health; the sample pools cells from several healthy donors. CDR3s include the opening cysteine and the closing phenylalanine or tryptophan. The order of the fields is J gene, V gene, D gene, clone size, CDR3 protein, CDR3 DNA. A D gene is named only where the DNA matches it firmly. Clone size is given for some rows only: seen once, a few or many times, or a class if the clone is expanded.

TRBJ2-7 | TRBV27 | NA | NA | CASSSPTGAPYEQYF | TGTGCCAGCAGTTCCCCGACGGGCGCCCCATACGAGCAGTACTTC
TRBJ2-1 | TRBV12-3/TRBV12-4 | TRBD2 | NA | CASSLASPSGQLF | TGTGCCAGCAGTTTAGCGTCTCCTAGCGGGCAGCTCTTC
TRBJ2-2 | TRBV20-1 | NA | NA | CSARTPRFAGELFF | TGCAGTGCTAGAACTCCACGTTTCGCCGGGGAGCTGTTTTTT
TRBJ1-2 | TRBV6-5 | NA | NA | CASSHLRDTDYGYTF | TGTGCCAGCAGTCACCTCCGGGACACGGACTATGGCTACACCTTC
TRBJ2-1 | TRBV4-1 | NA | NA | CASSQLHMNEQFF | TGCGCCAGCAGCCAACTCCATATGAATGAGCAGTTCTTC
TRBJ1-1 | TRBV29-1 | TRBD1 | few | CSVDREAEAFF | TGCAGCGTAGACAGGGAGGCTGAAGCTTTCTTT
TRBJ2-1 | TRBV6-2/TRBV6-3 | NA | NA | CASSPRVGQFF | TGTGCCAGCAGTCCCAGGGTTGGGCAGTTCTTC
TRBJ1-1 | TRBV5-5 | TRBD1 | NA | CASSSLGQGANVGTEAFF | TGTGCCAGCAGCTCCCTCGGGCAGGGGGCGAATGTGGGCACTGAAGCTTTCTTT
TRBJ1-1 | TRBV29-1 | TRBD1 | NA | CSVRQGRSTEAFF | TGCAGCGTTCGACAGGGTCGGAGCACTGAAGCTTTCTTT
TRBJ1-5 | TRBV19 | NA | NA | CASSISNPRNNQPQHF | TGTGCCAGTAGTATAAGTAACCCAAGGAACAATCAGCCCCAGCATTTT
TRBJ2-7 | TRBV19 | TRBD1 | NA | CASQNGQGVDEQYF | TGCGCCAGCCAGAACGGACAGGGGGTAGACGAGCAGTACTTC
TRBJ2-2 | TRBV4-3 | NA | NA | CASSQTGELFF | TGCGCCAGCAGCCAGACCGGGGAGCTGTTTTTT
TRBJ2-7 | TRBV10-3 | TRBD1 | NA | CAINQQGEKYEQYF | TGTGCCATCAACCAACAGGGGGAAAAGTACGAGCAGTACTTC
TRBJ2-3 | TRBV27 | NA | NA | CASSTKGVGTDTQYF | TGTGCCAGCAGTACCAAAGGTGTGGGCACAGATACGCAGTATTTT
TRBJ2-1 | TRBV6-5 | NA | few | CASTDNSYNEQFF | TGTGCCAGCACCGATAATTCCTACAATGAGCAGTTCTTC
TRBJ1-2 | TRBV12-3/TRBV12-4 | TRBD1 | NA | CASSTTGANYGYTF | TGTGCCAGCAGCACGACAGGGGCTAACTATGGCTACACCTTC